The next 12 T cell receptor beta chains were all read from a single sample in a study of beta chain features in type 1 diabetes. Their recognized antigens are unknown. Of the isolated RNA, all was reverse transcribed, and so the sequenced material was expressed TCRB transcripts. Only in-frame clones appear in the TCRdb table, and some are missing; sequencing was by immunoSEQ multiplex PCR. The sample carries roughly 340,000 clones, roughly 12% recorded once. Study-wide findings and caveats: Significant though moderate, a shortening of TCRB CDR3s appeared in all four CD4+ subsets of Type 1 diabetes patients.

The specimen was naive CD4+ T cells from blood. Receptors originate from a woman younger than 30 with type 1 diabetes.

This clone came up a few times. The chain carries TRBV30 and TRBJ2-5; 8 bases line up with TRBD2. Germline V gives CDR1 GTSNPN, CDR2 SVGIG (reference sequence). The CDR3 runs 14 residues. V lost 2 bases, J lost 2 bases, and 4 bases stayed unmatched. The CDR3 DNA reads TGTGCCTGGAGTACCGGGGGGGGGCAAGAGACCCAGTACTTC. It codes for CAWSTGGGQETQYF. Variable domain in full (rest from reference TRBV30 and TRBJ2-5): SQTIHQWPATLVQPVGSPLSLECTVEGTSNPNLYWYRQAAGRGLQLLFYSVGIGQISSEVPQNLSASRPQDRQFILSSKKLLLSDSGFYLCAWSTGGGQETQYFGPGTRLLVL.

This clone was counted between two and nine times. V usage is TRBV4-1 and J usage is TRBJ2-7; 8 bases are shared with TRBD2. Looked up from germline, CDR1 is MGHRA and CDR2 is YSYEKL. Trimming removed 0 bases from V and 1 base from J; junction bases left unmatched: 14. The CDR3 runs to 19 residues. The CDR3 nucleotides read TGCGCCAGCAGCCAAGATAGAACCTGGCGGGAGGTACCGTCCTACGAGCAGTACTTC. Translation gives CASSQDRTWREVPSYEQYF.

The chain has TRBV7-2 and TRBJ2-6; a possible D gene is TRBD2 (5 bases). This CDR3 is 16 amino acids long. Per the germline V gene, CDR1 is SGHTA and CDR2 is FQGNSA. Trimming cost V 6 bases and J 1 base, with 13 bases left between them. The CDR3 loop reads CASSLSRGSGANVLTF. The CDR3, as DNA: TGTGCCAGCAGTCTTTCTCGGGGTTCTGGGGCCAACGTCCTGACTTTC.

In this sample, this clone turned up a few times. The genes are TRBV15 and TRBJ2-5; D possibly corresponds to TRBD1 (5 bases). CDR1 LNHNV and CDR2 YYDKDF come from the germline V gene (reference sequence). Trimming removed 0 bases at V and 5 bases at J, with 16 bases between. The CDR3 covers 16 residues. CDR3 sequence reads: CATSREYTTRAETQYF. As DNA, the CDR3 is TGTGCCACCAGCAGAGAATACACTACCAGGGCGGAGACCCAGTACTTC.

CDR3 protein: CATGQGNQPQHF. As DNA, the CDR3 is TGTGCCACAGGACAGGGTAATCAGCCCCAGCATTTT. The V call is TRBV2, the J call TRBJ1-5, with 8 bases lining up with TRBD1. The V gene end was trimmed by 10 bases and the J gene end by 4 bases; junction bases not matched to a gene: 3. Germline lookup yields CDR1 SNHLY and CDR2 FYNNEI. This CDR3 contains 12 residues.

The chain couples TRBV11-2 to TRBJ2-5; 10 nucleotides agree with TRBD1. The ends lost 3 bases at V and 7 bases at J; junction bases unmatched: 8. The germline gives CDR1 SGHAT, CDR2 FQNNGV. This CDR3 has 15 amino acids. The CDR3 coding sequence is TGTGCCAGCAGCTTTCCCGGGACAGGGGACGGGACCCAGTACTTC. Translated, it gives CASSFPGTGDGTQYF.

The rearrangement links TRBV5-1 to TRBJ2-3; D possibly corresponds to TRBD1 (6 bases). Trimming left V 0 bases short and J 6 bases short, with 11 bases between. The CDR3 is 14 amino acids. Germline CDR1 SGHRS, CDR2 YFSETQ. The CDR3 reads CASSLAGARDTQYF. CDR3 in DNA: TGCGCCAGCAGCTTGGCAGGGGCTCGGGATACGCAGTATTTT. The full variable domain, its missing parts supplied by reference TRBV5-1 and TRBJ2-3, is KAGVTQTPRYLIKTRGQQVTLSCSPISGHRSVSWYQQTPGQGLQFLFEYFSETQRNKGNFPGRFSGRQFSNSRSEMNVSTLELGDSALYLCASSLAGARDTQYFGPGTRLTVL.

This clone was seen only a few times. The genes are TRBV19 and TRBJ1-2; 8 nucleotides line up with TRBD1. V was clipped by 9 bases and J by 8 bases; unmatched bases: 11. This CDR3 has 13 amino acids. Per the germline V gene, CDR1 is LNHDA and CDR2 is SQIVND (reference sequence). This chain's CDR3 is CASVKRTGNGYTF. The CDR3 DNA is TGTGCCAGCGTAAAGAGGACAGGGAACGGCTACACCTTC.

The CDR3 nucleotides read TGCGCCAGCAGCTTGGGGTTGGGCGGGAGCTTTGCAGATACGCAGTATTTT. It codes for CASSLGLGGSFADTQYF. The chain joins TRBV5-1 to TRBJ2-3, with TRBD2 identical over 7 bases. CDR1 is SGHRS and CDR2 is YFSETQ in the germline V gene. V shed 0 bases, J shed 4 bases, and the junction held 11 bases outside the gene matches. The CDR3 is made up of 17 amino acids.

Worth noting for this clone: One end of the junction fails to match germline, which may point to a read error. V gene TRBV30 combines with J gene TRBJ2-7; TRBD1 agrees at 11 bases. Germline V gene sequence: CDR1 GTSNPN, CDR2 SVGIG (reference sequence). This CDR3 has 12 residues. CDR3 residues: CAWDGQGAKQSF. DNA of the CDR3: TGTGCCTGGGATGGACAGGGGGCGAAGCAGTCCTTC.

This clone was observed a few times. The V call is TRBV7-9, the J call TRBJ1-4, with TRBD1 matching over 10 bases. Germline-derived CDR1 and CDR2 are SEHNR and FQNEAQ (reference sequence). The V and J ends lost 5 bases and 6 bases, in that order; junction bases with no gene match: 3. This CDR3 contains 14 residues. Here the CDR3 reads CASSLDRGHEKLFF. The CDR3 DNA reads TGTGCCAGCAGCCTCGACAGGGGGCATGAAAAACTGTTTTTT.

In this sample, this clone turned up a few times. This chain links TRBV10-3 with TRBJ1-1, with 7 bases identical to TRBD1. CDR1 is ENHRY and CDR2 is SYGVKD in the germline V gene. The CDR3 length is 13 residues. The V and J ends lost 4 bases and 4 bases, in that order; junction bases with no gene match: 3. Here the CDR3 reads CAISGTGVTEAFF. The CDR3 DNA is TGTGCCATCAGTGGTACAGGGGTCACTGAAGCTTTCTTT.